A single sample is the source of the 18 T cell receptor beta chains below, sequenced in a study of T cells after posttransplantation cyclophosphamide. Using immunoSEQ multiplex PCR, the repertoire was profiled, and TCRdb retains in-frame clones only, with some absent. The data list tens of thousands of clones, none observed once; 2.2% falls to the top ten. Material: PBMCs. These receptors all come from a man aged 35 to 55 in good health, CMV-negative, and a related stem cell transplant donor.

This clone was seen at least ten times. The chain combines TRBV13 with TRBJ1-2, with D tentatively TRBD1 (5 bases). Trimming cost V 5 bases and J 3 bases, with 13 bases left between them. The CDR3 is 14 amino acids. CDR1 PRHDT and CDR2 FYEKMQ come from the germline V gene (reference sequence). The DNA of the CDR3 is TGTGCCAGCAGCGGAGGGACGGTACACTATGGCTACACCTTC. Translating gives CASSGGTVHYGYTF.

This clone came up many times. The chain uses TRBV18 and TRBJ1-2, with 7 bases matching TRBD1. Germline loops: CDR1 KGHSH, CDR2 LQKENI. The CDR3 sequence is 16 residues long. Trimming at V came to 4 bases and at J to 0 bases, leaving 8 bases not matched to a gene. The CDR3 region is CASSLPGTASNYGYTF. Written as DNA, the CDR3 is TGTGCCAGCTCACTACCCGGGACAGCCTCTAACTATGGCTACACCTTC.

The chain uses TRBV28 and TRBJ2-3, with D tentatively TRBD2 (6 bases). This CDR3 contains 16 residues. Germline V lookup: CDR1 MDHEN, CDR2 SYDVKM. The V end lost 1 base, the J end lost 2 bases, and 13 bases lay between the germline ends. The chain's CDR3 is CASSLYSGPTTDTQYF. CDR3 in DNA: TGTGCCAGCAGTTTATATAGCGGTCCAACCACAGATACGCAGTATTTT. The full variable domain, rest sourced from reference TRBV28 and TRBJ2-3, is DVKVTQSSRYLVKRTGEKVFLECVQDMDHENMFWYRQDPGLGLRLIYFSYDVKMKEKGDIPEGYSVSREKKERFSLILESASTNQTSMYLCASSLYSGPTTDTQYFGPGTRLTVL.

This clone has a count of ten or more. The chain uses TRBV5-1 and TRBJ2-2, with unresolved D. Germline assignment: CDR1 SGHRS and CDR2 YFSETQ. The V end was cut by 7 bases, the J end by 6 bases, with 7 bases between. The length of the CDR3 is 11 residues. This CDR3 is CASRFSGELFF. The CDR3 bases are TGCGCCAGCCGGTTCTCCGGGGAGCTGTTTTTT.

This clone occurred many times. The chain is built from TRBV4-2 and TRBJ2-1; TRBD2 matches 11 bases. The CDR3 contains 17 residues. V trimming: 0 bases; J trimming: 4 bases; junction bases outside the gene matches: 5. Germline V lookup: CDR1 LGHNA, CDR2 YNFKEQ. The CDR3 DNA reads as TGTGCCAGCAGCCAAGATGGGGGACTAGCGGCATACAATGAGCAGTTCTTC. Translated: CASSQDGGLAAYNEQFF.

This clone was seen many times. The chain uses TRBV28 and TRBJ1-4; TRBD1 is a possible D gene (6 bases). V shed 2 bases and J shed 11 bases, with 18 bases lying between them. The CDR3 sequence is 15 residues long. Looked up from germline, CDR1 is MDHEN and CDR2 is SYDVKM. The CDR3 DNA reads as TGTGCCAGCAGTTTAATGAGGGGGACCCGGGGTAAACTGTTTTTT. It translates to CASSLMRGTRGKLFF.

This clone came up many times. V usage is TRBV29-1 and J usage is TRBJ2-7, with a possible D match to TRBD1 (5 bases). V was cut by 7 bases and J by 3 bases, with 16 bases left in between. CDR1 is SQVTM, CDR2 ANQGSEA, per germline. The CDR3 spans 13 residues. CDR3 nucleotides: TGCAGCGCCAGAACAGGTGTGGACTACGAGCAGTACTTC. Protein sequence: CSARTGVDYEQYF.

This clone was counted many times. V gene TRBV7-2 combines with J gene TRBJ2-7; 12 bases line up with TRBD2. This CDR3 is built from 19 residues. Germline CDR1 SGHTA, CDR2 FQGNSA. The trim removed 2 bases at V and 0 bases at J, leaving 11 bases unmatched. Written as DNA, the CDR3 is TGTGCCAGCAGCTTACGTCGGCTAGCGGGAGGGGTAGACTCCTACGAGCAGTACTTC. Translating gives CASSLRRLAGGVDSYEQYF.

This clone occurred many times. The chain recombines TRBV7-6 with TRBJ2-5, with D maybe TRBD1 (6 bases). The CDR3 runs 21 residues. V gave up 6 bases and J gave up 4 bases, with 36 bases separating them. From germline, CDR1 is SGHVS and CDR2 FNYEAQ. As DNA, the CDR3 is TGTGCCAGCAGTTCCTCCAACCGCCCCACGAAACAGGGTTTGGTGTTAGAGACCCAGTACTTC. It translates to CASSSSNRPTKQGLVLETQYF.

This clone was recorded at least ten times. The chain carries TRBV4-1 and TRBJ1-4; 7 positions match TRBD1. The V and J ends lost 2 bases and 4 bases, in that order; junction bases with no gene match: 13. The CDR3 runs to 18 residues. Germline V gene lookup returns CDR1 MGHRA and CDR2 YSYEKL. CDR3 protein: CASSQTPVGTADNEKLFF. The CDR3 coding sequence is TGCGCCAGCAGCCAAACTCCGGTCGGGACAGCCGATAATGAAAAACTGTTTTTT.

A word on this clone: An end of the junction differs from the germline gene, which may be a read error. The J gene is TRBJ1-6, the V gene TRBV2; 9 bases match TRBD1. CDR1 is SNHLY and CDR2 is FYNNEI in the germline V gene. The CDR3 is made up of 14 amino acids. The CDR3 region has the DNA TGTGCCGGCAGGCCAGGGGACAGGGATTCACCCCTCCACTTT. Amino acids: CAGRPGDRDSPLHF. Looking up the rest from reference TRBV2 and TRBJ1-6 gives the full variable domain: EPEVTQTPSHQVTQMGQEVILRCVPISNHLYFYWYRQILGQKVEFLVSFYNNEISEKSEIFDDQFSVERPDGSNFTLKIRSTKLEDSAMYFCAGRPGDRDSPLHFGNGTRLTVT.

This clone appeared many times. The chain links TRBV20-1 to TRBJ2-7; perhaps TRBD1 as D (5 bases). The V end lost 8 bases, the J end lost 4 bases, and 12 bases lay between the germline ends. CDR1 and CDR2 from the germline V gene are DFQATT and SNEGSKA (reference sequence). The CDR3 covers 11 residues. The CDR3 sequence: CSRGPQYEQYF. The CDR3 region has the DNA TGCAGTAGGGGCCCGCAATACGAGCAGTACTTC.

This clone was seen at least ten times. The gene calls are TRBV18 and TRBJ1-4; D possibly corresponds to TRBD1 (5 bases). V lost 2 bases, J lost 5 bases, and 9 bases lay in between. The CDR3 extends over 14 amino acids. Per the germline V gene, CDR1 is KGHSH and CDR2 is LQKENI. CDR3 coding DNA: TGTGCCAGCTCACCAGGAAGGGGAAATGAAAAACTGTTTTTT. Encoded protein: CASSPGRGNEKLFF.

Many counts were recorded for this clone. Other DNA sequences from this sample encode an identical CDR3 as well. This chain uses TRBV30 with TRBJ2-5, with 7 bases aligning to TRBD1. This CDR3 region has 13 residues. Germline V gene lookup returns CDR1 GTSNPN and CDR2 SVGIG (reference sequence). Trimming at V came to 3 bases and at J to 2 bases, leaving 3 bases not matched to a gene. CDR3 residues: CAWRNRGQETQYF. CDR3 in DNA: TGTGCCTGGAGGAACAGGGGACAAGAGACCCAGTACTTC.

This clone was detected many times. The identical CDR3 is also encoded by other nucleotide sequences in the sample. The CDR3 loop reads CASSQGSEQYF. The CDR3 DNA sequence: TGTGCCAGCAGCCAAGGGAGCGAGCAGTACTTC. The chain joins TRBV5-4 to TRBJ2-7; D perhaps matches TRBD2 (5 bases). The CDR3 has 11 residues. CDR1 and CDR2 (germline): SGHNT, YYREEE (reference sequence). V was pared by 4 bases and J by 6 bases, with 8 bases between.

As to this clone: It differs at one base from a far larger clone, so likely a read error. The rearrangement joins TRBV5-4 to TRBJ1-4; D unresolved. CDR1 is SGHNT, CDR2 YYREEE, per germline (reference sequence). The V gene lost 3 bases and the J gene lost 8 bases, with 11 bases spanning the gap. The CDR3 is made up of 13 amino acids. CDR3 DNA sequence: TGTGCCAGCAGCTCGGCCCGGAGGGAAAAACTGTTTTTT. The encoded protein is CASSSARREKLFF.

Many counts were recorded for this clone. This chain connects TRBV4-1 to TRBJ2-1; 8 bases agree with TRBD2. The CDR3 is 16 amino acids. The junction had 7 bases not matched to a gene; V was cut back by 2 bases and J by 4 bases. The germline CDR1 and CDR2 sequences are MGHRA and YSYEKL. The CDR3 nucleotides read TGCGCCAGCAGCCAAACGACCAGCGGGAGTTACAATGAGCAGTTCTTC. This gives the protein CASSQTTSGSYNEQFF.

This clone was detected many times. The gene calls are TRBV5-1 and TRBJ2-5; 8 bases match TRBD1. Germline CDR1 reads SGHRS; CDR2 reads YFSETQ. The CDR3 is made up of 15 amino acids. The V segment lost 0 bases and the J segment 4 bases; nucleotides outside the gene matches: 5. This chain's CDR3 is CASSLAQGAGETQYF. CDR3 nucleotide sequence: TGCGCCAGCAGCTTGGCTCAGGGGGCGGGAGAGACCCAGTACTTC.